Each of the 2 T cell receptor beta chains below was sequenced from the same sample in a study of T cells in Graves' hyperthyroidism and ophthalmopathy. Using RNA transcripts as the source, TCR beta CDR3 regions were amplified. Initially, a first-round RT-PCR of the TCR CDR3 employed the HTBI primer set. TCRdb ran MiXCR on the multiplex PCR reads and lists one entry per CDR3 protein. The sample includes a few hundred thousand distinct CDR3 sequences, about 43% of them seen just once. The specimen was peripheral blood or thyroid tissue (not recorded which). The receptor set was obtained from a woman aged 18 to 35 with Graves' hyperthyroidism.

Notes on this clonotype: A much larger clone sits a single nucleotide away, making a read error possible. Here the CDR3 reads CASSPSRAHNQPQHF. The CDR3 nucleotides read TGTGCCAGCAGCCCATCCAGGGCGCACAATCAGCCCCAGCATTTT. The J gene is TRBJ1-5, the V gene TRBV7-9, with D maybe TRBD1 (5 bases). The germline CDR1 and CDR2 sequences are SEHNR and FQNEAQ (reference sequence). V was pared by 5 bases and J by 3 bases, with 14 bases between. This CDR3 has 15 amino acids.

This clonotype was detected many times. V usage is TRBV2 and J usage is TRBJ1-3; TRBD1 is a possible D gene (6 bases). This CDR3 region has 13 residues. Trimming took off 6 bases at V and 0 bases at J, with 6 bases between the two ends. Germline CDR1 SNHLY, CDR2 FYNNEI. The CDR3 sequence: CASRDSSGNTIYF. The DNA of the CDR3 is TGTGCCAGCAGGGACAGCTCTGGAAACACCATATATTTT.